This passage covers 15 T cell receptor beta chains from one sample sequenced in a study of CD8+ T cells in alopecia areata. It was cDNA, reverse transcribed from extracted RNA, that served as the sequencing template. Assay: immunoSEQ multiplex PCR; the TCRdb copy retains only in-frame clones and omits some. The sample shows about 130,000 clones, about 46% of them seen only once. The sample consisted of CD8+ T cells sorted from blood, taken at week 0. The origin of the receptors is a human donor with alopecia areata.

This clone was counted once. The chain has TRBV6-5 and TRBJ1-5; TRBD1 matches at 10 bases. The V gene end was trimmed by 6 bases and the J gene end by 5 bases; junction bases not matched to a gene: 4. The V gene's germline CDR1 is MNHEY and CDR2 SVGAGI. CDR3 size: 14 residues. CDR3 sequence (DNA): TGTGCCAGCAGCTGGGACAGGGGCGATCAGCCCCAGCATTTT. As protein: CASSWDRGDQPQHF.

The rearrangement uses TRBV27 and TRBJ2-2; tentatively, D is TRBD1 or TRBD2 (6 bases each). Trimming removed 7 bases at V and 5 bases at J, with 17 bases between. The CDR3 contains 15 residues. From germline, CDR1 is MNHEY and CDR2 SMNVEV (reference sequence). The CDR3 DNA follows: TGTGCCAGCACCCTTGTGGGGGCGGGGACCGGGGAGCTGTTTTTT. This sequence encodes CASTLVGAGTGELFF.

The V call is TRBV7-9, the J call TRBJ2-7, with unresolved D. Trimming removed 1 base at V and 2 bases at J, with 3 bases between. From germline, CDR1 is SEHNR and CDR2 FQNEAQ (reference sequence). The CDR3 is 12 residues long. CDR3 sequence: CASSLDTYEQYF. The CDR3 coding sequence is TGTGCCAGCAGCTTAGATACCTACGAGCAGTACTTC.

This clone was detected only a few times. The rearrangement joins TRBV7-2 to TRBJ2-7, with 7 bases identical to TRBD2. The CDR3 runs 13 residues. CDR1 is SGHTA, CDR2 FQGNSA, per germline. V dropped 4 bases and J dropped 3; count of bases not matched to a gene: 3. The CDR3 DNA reads as TGTGCCAGCAGCTCGGGGGGTGGCTACGAGCAGTACTTC. Encoded protein: CASSSGGGYEQYF.

J is TRBJ2-7 and V is TRBV7-9; TRBD1 agrees at 7 bases. CDR1 SEHNR and CDR2 FQNEAQ come from the germline V gene (reference sequence). J was trimmed by 0 bases and V by 5 bases; bases with no gene match: 10. The CDR3 contains 16 residues. DNA for the CDR3: TGTGCCAGCAGCCCCCGGCCGGGACAGAGCTCCTACGAGCAGTACTTC. It yields the protein CASSPRPGQSSYEQYF.

This chain joins TRBV28 and TRBJ2-5; D is possibly TRBD2 (6 bases). Per the germline V gene, CDR1 is MDHEN and CDR2 is SYDVKM. The V and J ends lost 2 bases and 5 bases respectively, with 12 bases between them. The CDR3 spans 14 residues. The CDR3 DNA follows: TGTGCCAGCAGTTTAATTGGGGCGGGGGAGACCCAGTACTTC. Protein product: CASSLIGAGETQYF. The whole variable domain, remainder taken from reference TRBV28 and TRBJ2-5, is DVKVTQSSRYLVKRTGEKVFLECVQDMDHENMFWYRQDPGLGLRLIYFSYDVKMKEKGDIPEGYSVSREKKERFSLILESASTNQTSMYLCASSLIGAGETQYFGPGTRLLVL.

In regard to this clone: The same CDR3 also results from other DNA sequences found in this sample. The chain uses TRBV5-1 and TRBJ2-7; the D is unclear. The CDR3 has 12 amino acids. Trimming shortened V by 0 bases and J by 5 bases, and 6 bases separated the two germline ends. Per the germline V gene, CDR1 is SGHRS and CDR2 is YFSETQ. DNA for the CDR3: TGCGCCAGCAGCTTGGTTCGTAACGAGCAGTACTTC. It translates to CASSLVRNEQYF.

This clone was observed a single time. The chain combines TRBV15 with TRBJ2-1; TRBD2 matches at 8 bases. The CDR3 has 15 amino acids. J gave up 7 bases and V 5 bases, and 10 bases lay outside the gene matches. Germline V gene lookup returns CDR1 LNHNV and CDR2 YYDKDF (reference sequence). The CDR3 DNA reads as TGTGCCACCAGCGTTGGCGGGGGGCCCTCAAATGAGCAGTTCTTC. Protein sequence: CATSVGGGPSNEQFF.

This clone was detected only once. V gene TRBV27 combines with J gene TRBJ2-7; D gene ambiguous. The CDR3 runs to 12 residues. Germline loops: CDR1 MNHEY, CDR2 SMNVEV (reference sequence). V was shortened by 0 bases and J by 5 bases, with 5 bases between the two germline ends. The CDR3 sequence is CASSLSGNEQYF. The CDR3 DNA is TGTGCCAGCAGTTTATCAGGGAACGAGCAGTACTTC.

This sequence joins TRBV27 and TRBJ1-1; no definite D call. CDR1 MNHEY and CDR2 SMNVEV come from the germline V gene (reference sequence). V lost 0 bases and J lost 5, with 7 bases in between. The CDR3 loop spans 13 amino acids. CDR3 region: CASSLSADTEAFF. Here the CDR3 DNA reads TGTGCCAGCAGTTTATCGGCCGATACTGAAGCTTTCTTT.

The gene calls are TRBV29-1 and TRBJ2-1, with 14 bases identical to TRBD2. From germline, CDR1 is SQVTM and CDR2 ANQGSEA. The CDR3 has 14 residues. The V gene end was trimmed by 7 bases and the J gene end by 7 bases; junction bases not matched to a gene: 6. The CDR3 bases are TGCAGCGCCCTGACTAGCGGGGGGGAAAATGAGCAGTTCTTC. Its protein is CSALTSGGENEQFF.

V and J are TRBV30 and TRBJ1-2; the match to TRBD1 covers 8 bases. Germline lookup yields CDR1 GTSNPN and CDR2 SVGIG (reference sequence). V shed 0 bases and J 7 bases; nucleotides not matched to a gene: 4. There are 13 residues in the CDR3. CDR3 coding DNA: TGTGCCTGGAGTGTAGGACAGGGAGTTGGCTACACCTTC. Translated: CAWSVGQGVGYTF.

This clone turned up a few times. The chain is built from TRBV5-1 and TRBJ2-7; TRBD1 aligns across 7 bases. Germline CDR1 SGHRS, CDR2 YFSETQ. The ends lost 3 bases at V and 4 bases at J; junction bases unmatched: 7. The CDR3 consists of 14 residues. The chain's CDR3 is CASSSGTVGYEQYF. The CDR3 coding sequence is TGCGCCAGCAGCTCCGGGACAGTGGGTTACGAGCAGTACTTC.

The CDR3 bases are TGTGCCTGGAGTGTACGGCCCAATGAGCAGTTCTTC. This translates into CAWSVRPNEQFF. The rearrangement links TRBV30 to TRBJ2-1; D gene ambiguous. The CDR3 spans 12 residues. Germline V gene data show CDR1 as GTSNPN and CDR2 as SVGIG (reference sequence). The V end was cut by 0 bases, the J end by 6 bases, with 6 bases between.

This clone was seen more than once but under ten times. V is TRBV14 and J is TRBJ2-3; either TRBD1 or TRBD2 may fit D (5 bases each). CDR3 size: 12 residues. Between the trimmed V and J ends, which lost 2 bases and 6 bases, there was a span of 6 bases. The germline V gene encodes CDR1 SGHDN and CDR2 FVKESK. The CDR3 DNA follows: TGTGCCAGCAGCCAATGGGGGGATACGCAGTATTTT. It encodes CASSQWGDTQYF.